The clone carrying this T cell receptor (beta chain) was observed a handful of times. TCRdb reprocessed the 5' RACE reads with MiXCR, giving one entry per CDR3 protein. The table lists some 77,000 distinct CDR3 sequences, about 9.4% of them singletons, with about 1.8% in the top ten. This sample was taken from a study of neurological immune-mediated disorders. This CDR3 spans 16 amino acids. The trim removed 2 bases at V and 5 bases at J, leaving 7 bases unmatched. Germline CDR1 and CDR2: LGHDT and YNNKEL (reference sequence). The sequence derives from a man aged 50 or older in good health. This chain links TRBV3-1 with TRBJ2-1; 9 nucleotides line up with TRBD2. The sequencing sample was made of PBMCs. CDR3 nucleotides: TGTGCCAGCAGCCAACGGGGCGGGGGGGTCAACAATGAGCAGTTCTTC. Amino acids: CASSQRGGGVNNEQFF.